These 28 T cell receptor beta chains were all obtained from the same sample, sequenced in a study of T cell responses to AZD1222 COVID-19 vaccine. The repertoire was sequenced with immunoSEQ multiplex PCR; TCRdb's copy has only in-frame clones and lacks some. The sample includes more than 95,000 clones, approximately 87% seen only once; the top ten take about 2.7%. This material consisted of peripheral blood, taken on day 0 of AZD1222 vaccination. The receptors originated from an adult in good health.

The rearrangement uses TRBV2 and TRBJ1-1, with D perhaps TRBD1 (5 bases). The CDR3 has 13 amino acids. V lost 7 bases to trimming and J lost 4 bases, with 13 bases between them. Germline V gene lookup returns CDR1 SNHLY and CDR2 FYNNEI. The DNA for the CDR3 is TGTGCCAGCATAATCAGGGTTGGCACTGAAGCTTTCTTT. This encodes CASIIRVGTEAFF.

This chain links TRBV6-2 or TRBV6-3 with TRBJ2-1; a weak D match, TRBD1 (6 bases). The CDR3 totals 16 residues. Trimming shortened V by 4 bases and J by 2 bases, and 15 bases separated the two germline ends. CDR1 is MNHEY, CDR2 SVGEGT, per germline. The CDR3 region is CASSSDDRPPYNEQFF. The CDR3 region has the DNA TGTGCCAGCAGTTCCGACGACAGGCCTCCCTACAATGAGCAGTTCTTC.

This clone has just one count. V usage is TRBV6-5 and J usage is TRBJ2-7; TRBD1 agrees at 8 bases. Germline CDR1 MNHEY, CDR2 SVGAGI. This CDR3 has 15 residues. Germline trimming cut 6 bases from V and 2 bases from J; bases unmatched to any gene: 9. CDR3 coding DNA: TGTGCCAGCAGCCTTTCCGGGACAGGACCCTACGAGCAGTACTTC. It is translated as CASSLSGTGPYEQYF.

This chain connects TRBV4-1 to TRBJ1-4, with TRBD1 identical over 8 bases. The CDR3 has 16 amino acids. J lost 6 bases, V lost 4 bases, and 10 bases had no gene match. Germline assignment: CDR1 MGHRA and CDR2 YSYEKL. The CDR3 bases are TGCGCCAGCAGCCCCGGACAGGGAAAGATCGATGAAAAACTGTTTTTT. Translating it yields CASSPGQGKIDEKLFF.

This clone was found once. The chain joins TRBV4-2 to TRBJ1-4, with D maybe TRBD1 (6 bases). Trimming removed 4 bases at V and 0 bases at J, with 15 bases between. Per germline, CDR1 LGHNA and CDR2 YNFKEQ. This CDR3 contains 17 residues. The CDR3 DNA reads TGTGCCAGCAGCCCTAGAGGGGGGGGTACAACTAATGAAAAACTGTTTTTT. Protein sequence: CASSPRGGGTTNEKLFF.

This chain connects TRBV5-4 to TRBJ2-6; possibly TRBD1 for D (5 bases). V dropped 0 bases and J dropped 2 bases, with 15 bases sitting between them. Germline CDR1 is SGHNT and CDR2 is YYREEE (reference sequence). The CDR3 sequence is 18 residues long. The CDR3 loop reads CASSLAGILPPGANVLTF. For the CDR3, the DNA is TGTGCCAGCAGCTTGGCAGGGATACTTCCTCCTGGGGCCAACGTCCTGACTTTC. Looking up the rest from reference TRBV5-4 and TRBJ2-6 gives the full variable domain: ETGVTQSPTHLIKTRGQQVTLRCSSQSGHNTVSWYQQALGQGPQFIFQYYREEENGRGNFPPRFSGLQFPNYSSELNVNALELDDSALYLCASSLAGILPPGANVLTFGAGSRLTVL.

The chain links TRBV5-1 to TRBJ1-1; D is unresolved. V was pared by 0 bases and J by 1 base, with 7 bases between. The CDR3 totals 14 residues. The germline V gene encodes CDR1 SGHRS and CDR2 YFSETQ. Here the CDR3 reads CASSLGVENTEAFF. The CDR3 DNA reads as TGCGCCAGCAGCTTGGGGGTGGAGAACACTGAAGCTTTCTTT.

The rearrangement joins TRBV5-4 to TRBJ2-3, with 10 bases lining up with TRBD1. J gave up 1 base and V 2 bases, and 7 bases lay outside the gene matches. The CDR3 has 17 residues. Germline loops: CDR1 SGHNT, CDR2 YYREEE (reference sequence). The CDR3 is CASSFRTGGLGTDTQYF. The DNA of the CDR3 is TGTGCCAGCAGCTTCCGGACAGGGGGTTTAGGCACAGATACGCAGTATTTT.

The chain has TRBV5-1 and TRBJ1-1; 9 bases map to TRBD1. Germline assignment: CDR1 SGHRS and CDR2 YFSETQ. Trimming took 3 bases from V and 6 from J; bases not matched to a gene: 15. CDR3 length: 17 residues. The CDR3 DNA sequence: TGCGCCAGCAGCTCAGGGACAGGGTCTCCACGGTGGGCTGAAGCTTTCTTT. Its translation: CASSSGTGSPRWAEAFF. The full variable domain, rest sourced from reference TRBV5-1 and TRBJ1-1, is KAGVTQTPRYLIKTRGQQVTLSCSPISGHRSVSWYQQTPGQGLQFLFEYFSETQRNKGNFPGRFSGRQFSNSRSEMNVSTLELGDSALYLCASSSGTGSPRWAEAFFGQGTRLTVV.

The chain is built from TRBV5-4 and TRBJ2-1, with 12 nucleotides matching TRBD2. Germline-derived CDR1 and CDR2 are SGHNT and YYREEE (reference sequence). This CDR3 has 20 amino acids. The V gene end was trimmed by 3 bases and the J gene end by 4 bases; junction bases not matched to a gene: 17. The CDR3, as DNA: TGTGCCAGCAGCTGGACCCCCAAGACTAGCGGGGGAGCGGGTTACAATGAGCAGTTCTTC. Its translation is CASSWTPKTSGGAGYNEQFF.

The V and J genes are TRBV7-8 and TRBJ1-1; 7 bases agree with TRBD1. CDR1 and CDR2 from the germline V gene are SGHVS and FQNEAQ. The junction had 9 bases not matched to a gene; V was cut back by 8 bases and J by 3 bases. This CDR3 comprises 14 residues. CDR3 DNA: TGTGCCAGCCTCGACAGGGTTGGGGACACTGAAGCTTTCTTT. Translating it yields CASLDRVGDTEAFF.

The chain's CDR3 is CASSEQQGPYEQYF. The CDR3 DNA sequence: TGTGCCAGCAGTGAACAACAGGGTCCCTACGAGCAGTACTTC. This chain uses TRBV6-1 with TRBJ2-7; possible D gene TRBD1, 6 bases. This CDR3 has 14 residues. Germline lookup yields CDR1 MNHNS and CDR2 SASEGT. With 2 bases removed from V and 2 bases from J, the gap between germline ends came to 10 bases.

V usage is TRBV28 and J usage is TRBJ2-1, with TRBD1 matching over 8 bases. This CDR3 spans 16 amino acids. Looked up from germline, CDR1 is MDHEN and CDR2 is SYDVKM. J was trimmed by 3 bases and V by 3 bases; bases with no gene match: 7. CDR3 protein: CASSLPGQGIYNEQFF. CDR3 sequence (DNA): TGTGCCAGCAGTTTGCCCGGACAGGGAATCTACAATGAGCAGTTCTTC.

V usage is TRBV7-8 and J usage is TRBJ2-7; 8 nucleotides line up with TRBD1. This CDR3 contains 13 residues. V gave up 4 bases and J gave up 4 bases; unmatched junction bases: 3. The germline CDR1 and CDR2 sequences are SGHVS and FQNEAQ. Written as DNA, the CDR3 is TGTGCCAGCAGCTCCGGGACAGGTTACGAGCAGTACTTC. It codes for CASSSGTGYEQYF.

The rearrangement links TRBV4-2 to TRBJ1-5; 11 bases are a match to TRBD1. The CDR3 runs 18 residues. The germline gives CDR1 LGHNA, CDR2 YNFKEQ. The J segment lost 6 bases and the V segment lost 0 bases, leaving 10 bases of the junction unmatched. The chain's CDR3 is CASSQDNGQGAPGQPQHF. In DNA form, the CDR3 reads TGTGCCAGCAGCCAAGATAATGGACAGGGGGCGCCGGGTCAGCCCCAGCATTTT.

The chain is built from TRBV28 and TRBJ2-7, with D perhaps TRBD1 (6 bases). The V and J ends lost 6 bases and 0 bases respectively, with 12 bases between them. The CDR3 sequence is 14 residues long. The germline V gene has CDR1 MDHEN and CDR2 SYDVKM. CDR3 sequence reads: CASSYGQSSYEQYF. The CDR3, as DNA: TGTGCCAGCAGCTATGGACAGAGCTCCTACGAGCAGTACTTC.

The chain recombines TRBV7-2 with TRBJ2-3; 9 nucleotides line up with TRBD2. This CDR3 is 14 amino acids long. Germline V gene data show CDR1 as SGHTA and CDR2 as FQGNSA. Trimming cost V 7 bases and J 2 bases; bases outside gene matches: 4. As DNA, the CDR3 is TGTGCCAGCAAGGCGGGAGGGTACACAGATACGCAGTATTTT. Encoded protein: CASKAGGYTDTQYF.

The CDR3 reads CASSQDPTADSGNTIYF. In DNA form, the CDR3 reads TGCGCCAGCAGCCAAGACCCGACAGCCGACTCTGGAAACACCATATATTTT. The chain recombines TRBV4-1 with TRBJ1-3; tentative D call: TRBD1 (5 bases). V shed 0 bases and J shed 0 bases, with 12 bases lying between them. Per the germline V gene, CDR1 is MGHRA and CDR2 is YSYEKL. The CDR3 is 17 amino acids.

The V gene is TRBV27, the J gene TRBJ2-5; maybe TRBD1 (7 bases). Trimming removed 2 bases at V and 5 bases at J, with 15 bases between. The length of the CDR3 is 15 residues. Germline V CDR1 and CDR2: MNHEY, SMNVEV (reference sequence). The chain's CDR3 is CASSLAGQIPETQYF. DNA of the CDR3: TGTGCCAGCAGTTTAGCGGGACAGATTCCGGAGACCCAGTACTTC.

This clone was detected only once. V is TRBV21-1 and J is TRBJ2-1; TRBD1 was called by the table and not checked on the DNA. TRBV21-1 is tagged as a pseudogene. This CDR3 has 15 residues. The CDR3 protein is CASSYHRQVTDEQFF. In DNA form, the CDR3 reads TGTGCCAGCAGCTATCATAGACAGGTCACGGATGAGCAGTTCTTC.

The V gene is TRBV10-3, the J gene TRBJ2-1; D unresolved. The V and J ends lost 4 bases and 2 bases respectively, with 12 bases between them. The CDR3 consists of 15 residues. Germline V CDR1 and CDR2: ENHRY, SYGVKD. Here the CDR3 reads CAISAPGEAYNEQFF. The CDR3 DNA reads TGTGCCATCAGTGCGCCGGGTGAGGCCTACAATGAGCAGTTCTTC.

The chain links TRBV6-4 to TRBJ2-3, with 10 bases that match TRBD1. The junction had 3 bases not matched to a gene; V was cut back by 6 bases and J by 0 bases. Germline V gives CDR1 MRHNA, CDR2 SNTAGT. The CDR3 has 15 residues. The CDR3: CASRRQGASTDTQYF. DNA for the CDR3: TGTGCCAGCAGAAGACAGGGGGCTAGCACAGATACGCAGTATTTT.

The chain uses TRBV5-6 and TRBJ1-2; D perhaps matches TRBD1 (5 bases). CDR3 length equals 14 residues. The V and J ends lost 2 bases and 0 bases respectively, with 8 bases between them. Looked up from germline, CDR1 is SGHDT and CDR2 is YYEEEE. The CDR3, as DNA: TGTGCCAGCAGCTTAATACAGGCTAACTATGGCTACACCTTC. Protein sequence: CASSLIQANYGYTF.

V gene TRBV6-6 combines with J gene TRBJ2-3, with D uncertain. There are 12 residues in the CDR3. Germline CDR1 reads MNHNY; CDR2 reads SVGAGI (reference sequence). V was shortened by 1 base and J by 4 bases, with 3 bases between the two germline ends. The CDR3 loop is CASSYWADTQYF. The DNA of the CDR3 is TGTGCCAGCAGTTACTGGGCAGATACGCAGTATTTT.

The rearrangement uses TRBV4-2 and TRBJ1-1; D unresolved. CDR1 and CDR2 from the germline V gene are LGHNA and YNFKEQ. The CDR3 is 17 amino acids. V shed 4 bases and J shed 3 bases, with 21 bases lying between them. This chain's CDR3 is CASSPPSAAEVYTEAFF. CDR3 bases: TGTGCCAGCAGCCCTCCCTCGGCGGCAGAAGTTTACACTGAAGCTTTCTTT.

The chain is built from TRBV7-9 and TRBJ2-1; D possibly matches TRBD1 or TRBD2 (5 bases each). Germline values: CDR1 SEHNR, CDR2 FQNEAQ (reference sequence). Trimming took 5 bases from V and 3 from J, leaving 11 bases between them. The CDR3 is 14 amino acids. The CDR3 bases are TGTGCCAGCAGCGCCCGGGACGGCTACAATGAGCAGTTCTTC. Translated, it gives CASSARDGYNEQFF.

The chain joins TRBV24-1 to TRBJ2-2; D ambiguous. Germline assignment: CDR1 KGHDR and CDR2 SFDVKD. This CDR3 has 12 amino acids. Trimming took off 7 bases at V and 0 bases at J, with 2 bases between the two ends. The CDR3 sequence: CATRANTGELFF. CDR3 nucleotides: TGTGCCACCAGAGCGAACACCGGGGAGCTGTTTTTT.

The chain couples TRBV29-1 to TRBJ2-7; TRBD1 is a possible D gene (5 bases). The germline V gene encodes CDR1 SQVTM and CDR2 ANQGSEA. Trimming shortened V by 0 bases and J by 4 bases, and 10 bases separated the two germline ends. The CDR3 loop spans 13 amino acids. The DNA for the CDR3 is TGCAGCGTTGAAGAACGAGACAGATACGAGCAGTACTTC. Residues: CSVEERDRYEQYF.